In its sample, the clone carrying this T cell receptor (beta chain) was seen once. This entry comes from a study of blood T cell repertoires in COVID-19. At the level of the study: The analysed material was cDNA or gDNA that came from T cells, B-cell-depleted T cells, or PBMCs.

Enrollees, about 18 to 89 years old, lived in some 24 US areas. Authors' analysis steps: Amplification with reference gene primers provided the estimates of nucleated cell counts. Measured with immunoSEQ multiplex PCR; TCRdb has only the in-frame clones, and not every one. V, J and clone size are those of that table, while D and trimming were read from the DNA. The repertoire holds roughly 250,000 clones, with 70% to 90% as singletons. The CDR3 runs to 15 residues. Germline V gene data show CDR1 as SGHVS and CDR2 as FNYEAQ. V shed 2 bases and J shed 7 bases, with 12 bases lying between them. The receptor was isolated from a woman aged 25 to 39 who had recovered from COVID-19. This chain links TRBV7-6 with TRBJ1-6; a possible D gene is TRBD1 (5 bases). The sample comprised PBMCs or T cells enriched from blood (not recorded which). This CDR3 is CASSLLGRGNSPLHF. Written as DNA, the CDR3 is TGTGCCAGCAGCTTATTAGGACGGGGGAATTCACCCCTCCACTTT.